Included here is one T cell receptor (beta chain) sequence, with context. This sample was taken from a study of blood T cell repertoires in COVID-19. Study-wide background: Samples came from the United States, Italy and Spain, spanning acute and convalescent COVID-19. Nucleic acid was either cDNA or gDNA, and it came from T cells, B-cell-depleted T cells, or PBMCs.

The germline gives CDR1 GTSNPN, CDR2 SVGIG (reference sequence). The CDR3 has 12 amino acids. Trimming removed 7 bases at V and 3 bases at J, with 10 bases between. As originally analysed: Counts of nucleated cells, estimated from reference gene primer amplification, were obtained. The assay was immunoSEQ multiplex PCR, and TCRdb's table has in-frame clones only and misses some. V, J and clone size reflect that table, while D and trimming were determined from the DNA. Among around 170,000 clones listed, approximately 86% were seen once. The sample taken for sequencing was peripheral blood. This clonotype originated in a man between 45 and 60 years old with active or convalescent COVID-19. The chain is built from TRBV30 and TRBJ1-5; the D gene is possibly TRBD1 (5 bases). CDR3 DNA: TGTGCCTTCGGACATCCCAATCAGCCCCAGCATTTT. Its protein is CAFGHPNQPQHF.